This T cell receptor (beta chain) was obtained from a study of Ad26.COV2.S vaccination and SARS-CoV-2 variants. Study background: Recipients of Ad26.COV2.S got it intramuscularly, once or twice 56 days apart. Study-wide results and caveats: Recipients of vaccine and of placebo showed similar breadth of their non-spike TCR repertoires. Vaccine recipients had higher spike-specific TCR breadth than placebo recipients.

TCRdb keeps only in-frame clones here, not all; method: immunoSEQ multiplex PCR. Of about 440,000 clones listed, roughly nine tenths are singletons. A word on this clone: The antigen remains undetermined.

The treatment: 15 to 20 received Ad26.COV2.S at low or high dose, single or two shots; several received placebo; per-sample allocation not given. Material that was analyzed had been drawn on day 63 after the first vaccine or placebo injection. This CDR3 is 10 amino acids long. The V and J ends lost 2 bases and 13 bases respectively, with 8 bases between them. Germline CDR1 reads KGHSY; CDR2 reads FQNENV. Sequenced here: peripheral blood, sampled in a trial of Ad26.COV2.S vaccine versus placebo. The TCR originated in a person between 18 and 59 years old who received the Ad26.COV2.S COVID-19 vaccine or a placebo. This chain joins TRBV16 and TRBJ1-1, with D unresolved. The CDR3, as DNA: TGTGCCAGCAGCCAAAGTCGTGTTTTCTTT. This sequence encodes CASSQSRVFF.